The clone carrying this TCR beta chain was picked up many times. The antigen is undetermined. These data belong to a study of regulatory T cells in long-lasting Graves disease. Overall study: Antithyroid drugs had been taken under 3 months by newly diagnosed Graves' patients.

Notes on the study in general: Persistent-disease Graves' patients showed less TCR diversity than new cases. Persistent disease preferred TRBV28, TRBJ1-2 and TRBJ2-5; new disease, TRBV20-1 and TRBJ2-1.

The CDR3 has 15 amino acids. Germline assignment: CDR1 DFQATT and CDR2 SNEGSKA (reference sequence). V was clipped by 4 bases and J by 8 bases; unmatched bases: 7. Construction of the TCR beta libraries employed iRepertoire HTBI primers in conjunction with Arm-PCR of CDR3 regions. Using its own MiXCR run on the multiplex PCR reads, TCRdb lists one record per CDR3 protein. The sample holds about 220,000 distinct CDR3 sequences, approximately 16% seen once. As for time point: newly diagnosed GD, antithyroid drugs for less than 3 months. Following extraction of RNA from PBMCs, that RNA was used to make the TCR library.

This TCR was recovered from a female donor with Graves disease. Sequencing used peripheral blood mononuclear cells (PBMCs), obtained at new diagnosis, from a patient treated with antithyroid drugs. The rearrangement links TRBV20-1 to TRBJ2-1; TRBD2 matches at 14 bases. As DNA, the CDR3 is TGCAGTGCTATTTTCCCGGGACTAGCGGGAGATGAGCAGTTCTTC. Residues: CSAIFPGLAGDEQFF.